This T cell receptor (beta chain) originates from a study of T cells in Graves' hyperthyroidism and ophthalmopathy. Overall study context: Prior to any treatment, at the point of initial diagnosis, peripheral blood was collected.

This clonotype showed up many times. The investigators amplified TCR beta CDR3 regions from RNA transcripts. Using the HTBI primer set, a first-round RT-PCR was run on the TCR CDR3. MiXCR was run by TCRdb on the multiplex PCR reads, yielding one entry per CDR3 protein. The table lists more than 550,000 distinct CDR3 sequences, around a sixth of them singletons. The ends were cut back, 3 bases at V and 4 bases at J, with 10 bases in the middle. Per germline, CDR1 SGHRS and CDR2 YFSETQ. CDR3 length: 13 residues. The sample consisted of blood. V usage is TRBV5-1 and J usage is TRBJ1-1; possible D gene TRBD1, 5 bases. The origin of this receptor is a woman aged 45-59 years with Graves' hyperthyroidism that later progressed to Graves' ophthalmopathy. The CDR3 region has the DNA TGCGCCAGCAGCTACGGGGCCGGCACTGAAGCTTTCTTT. Encoded protein: CASSYGAGTEAFF.